Listed below are T cell receptor beta chains from one sample, sequenced in a study of cytomegalovirus exposure and HLA in healthy donors. Some clones are missing from TCRdb's copy, which holds only in-frame ones; the method was immunoSEQ multiplex PCR. Of 100,000 to 150,000 clones listed, less than 85% are singletons. Sequenced: PBMCs. Receptors originate from a female donor in good health and CMV-seronegative. Both conserved end residues are part of each CDR3. The D gene is left open where the match is weak. Expanded clones get a size class; other rows say once, few or many, or leave the size out.

clone_size	j_call	v_call	d_call	cdr3_aa	cdr3_nt
-	TRBJ1-1	TRBV27	-	CASSPLMRGTAEAFF	TGTGCCAGCAGTCCCCTTATGAGGGGGACCGCTGAAGCTTTCTTT
-	TRBJ2-7	TRBV5-1	TRBD2	CASSLYSAGAYEQYF	TGCGCCAGCAGCTTGTATTCTGCGGGGGCCTACGAGCAGTACTTC
few	TRBJ1-4	TRBV11-2	-	CASSLPGLGGEKLFF	TGTGCCAGCAGCTTGCCCGGGCTGGGAGGGGAAAAACTGTTTTTT
-	TRBJ1-2	TRBV28	-	CASVRANYGYTF	TGTGCCAGCGTCCGGGCTAACTATGGCTACACCTTC
-	TRBJ1-2	TRBV5-1	-	CASSLAEGIGGSYTF	TGCGCCAGCAGCTTGGCCGAAGGGATTGGGGGGAGCTACACCTTC
-	TRBJ1-2	TRBV5-8	-	CASSPGVGGYTF	TGTGCCAGCAGCCCCGGGGTGGGTGGCTACACCTTC
-	TRBJ1-5	TRBV6-1	-	CASSQWTGGNQPQHF	TGTGCCAGCAGTCAATGGACGGGGGGCAATCAGCCCCAGCATTTT
-	TRBJ2-5	TRBV10-3	TRBD2	CATRDGGALEETQYF	TGTGCCACCAGGGACGGGGGGGCTCTAGAAGAGACCCAGTACTTC
-	TRBJ2-3	TRBV19	-	CASSVQGSSDTQYF	TGTGCCAGTAGTGTGCAGGGTTCTTCAGATACGCAGTATTTT
-	TRBJ1-1	TRBV30	-	CAWSVAGGAFF	TGTGCCTGGAGTGTAGCCGGGGGTGCTTTCTTT
-	TRBJ2-1	TRBV19	-	CASSKGGGHSYNEQFF	TGTGCCAGTAGTAAGGGAGGGGGACACAGCTACAATGAGCAGTTCTTC
few	TRBJ2-5	TRBV9	-	CASSVVGEETQYF	TGTGCCAGCAGCGTAGTAGGGGAAGAGACCCAGTACTTC
-	TRBJ1-1	TRBV7-9	TRBD1	CAVRDSGNTEAFF	TGTGCCGTACGGGACAGTGGGAACACTGAAGCTTTCTTT
-	TRBJ2-5	TRBV6-6	-	CASSNNPYQETQYF	TGTGCCAGCAGTAACAACCCGTACCAAGAGACCCAGTACTTC
-	TRBJ1-6	TRBV19	-	CASRVQNSPLHF	TGTGCCAGTAGGGTACAGAATTCACCCCTCCACTTT
-	TRBJ2-3	TRBV19	TRBD1	CASSPQTGARTDTQYF	TGTGCCAGTAGTCCCCAGACAGGGGCTCGCACAGATACGCAGTATTTT
-	TRBJ2-5	TRBV5-6	-	CASSSTDSGETQYF	TGTGCCAGCAGCTCGACGGACAGTGGAGAGACCCAGTACTTC
-	TRBJ1-1	TRBV9	-	CASEGGGEGGAFF	TGTGCCAGCGAGGGGGGGGGCGAGGGTGGAGCTTTCTTT
few	TRBJ2-3	TRBV6-1	-	CASSRGGAGTDTQYF	TGTGCCAGCAGTAGGGGGGGGGCCGGCACAGATACGCAGTATTTT
-	TRBJ1-3	TRBV6-1	-	CASTRRGNTIYF	TGTGCCAGCACCCGGCGAGGGAACACCATATATTTT
-	TRBJ1-6	TRBV2	-	CASCREEGSPLHF	TGTGCCAGCTGCAGGGAGGAGGGTTCACCCCTCCACTTT
-	TRBJ2-1	TRBV10-1	TRBD1	CASSDGTAYNEQFF	TGCGCCAGCAGTGACGGGACAGCTTACAATGAGCAGTTCTTC
-	TRBJ1-4	TRBV5-1	TRBD1	CASSPGTGFATNEKLFF	TGCGCCAGCAGTCCCGGGACAGGGTTCGCAACTAATGAAAAACTGTTTTTT
-	TRBJ2-1	TRBV9	TRBD2	CASSPTSGISNEQFF	TGTGCCAGCAGTCCAACAAGCGGGATAAGCAATGAGCAGTTCTTC
-	TRBJ1-1	TRBV7-2	-	CASSLVRANTEAFF	TGTGCCAGCAGCTTAGTTCGCGCGAACACTGAAGCTTTCTTT
-	TRBJ2-3	TRBV5-1	-	CASSLGGGGPTTQYF	TGCGCCAGCAGCTTGGGAGGCGGGGGCCCCACGACGCAGTATTTT
-	TRBJ1-5	TRBV6-5	-	CASSIQGGSNQPQHF	TGTGCCAGCAGTATACAGGGTGGAAGCAATCAGCCCCAGCATTTT
-	TRBJ1-4	TRBV15	-	CATSALGATNEKLFF	TGTGCCACCAGCGCTCTAGGGGCCACTAATGAAAAACTGTTTTTT
-	TRBJ2-7	TRBV28	TRBD2	CASTVSSGGPYEQYF	TGTGCCAGCACTGTATCTAGCGGGGGCCCCTACGAGCAGTACTTC
-	TRBJ1-2	TRBV19	TRBD1	CASTDRGYGYTF	TGTGCCAGTACTGACAGGGGGTACGGCTACACCTTC
-	TRBJ2-7	TRBV18	-	CASSPRARGSSYEQYF	TGTGCCAGCTCACCACGGGCGCGGGGATCCTCCTACGAGCAGTACTTC
-	TRBJ2-2	TRBV5-6	-	CASSPRTGELFF	TGTGCCAGCAGCCCCCGCACCGGGGAGCTGTTTTTT
-	TRBJ2-7	TRBV11-2	-	CASSLVVRSAEQYF	TGTGCCAGCAGCTTAGTGGTCCGATCAGCGGAGCAGTACTTC
-	TRBJ1-2	TRBV30	-	CAWSPPGRGANYGYTF	TGTGCCTGGAGTCCCCCCGGCCGGGGAGCTAACTATGGCTACACCTTC
-	TRBJ2-3	TRBV7-9	-	CASSRIEDDTQYF	TGTGCCAGCAGCCGAATTGAGGATGATACGCAGTATTTT
-	TRBJ2-1	TRBV7-2	TRBD2	CASSLARTSGSLNEQFF	TGTGCCAGCAGCTTAGCGCGGACTAGCGGGAGTTTAAATGAGCAGTTCTTC
-	TRBJ1-2	TRBV28	TRBD1	CASSRQGVSYTF	TGTGCCAGCAGTCGACAGGGTGTTAGCTACACCTTC
-	TRBJ1-1	TRBV5-5	-	CASSLGPHPLMNTEAFF	TGTGCCAGCAGCTTGGGGCCCCATCCGCTTATGAACACTGAAGCTTTCTTT
-	TRBJ2-3	TRBV5-4	-	CASSFGAGSTDTQYF	TGTGCCAGCAGCTTTGGGGCAGGGAGCACAGATACGCAGTATTTT
-	TRBJ1-5	TRBV9	-	CASSPGGATANQPQHF	TGTGCCAGCAGCCCCGGGGGGGCAACGGCAAATCAGCCCCAGCATTTT
-	TRBJ2-7	TRBV27	TRBD2	CASSLLGVEGLAGGREQYF	TGTGCCAGCAGTTTATTGGGCGTTGAGGGACTAGCGGGGGGGCGCGAGCAGTACTTC
-	TRBJ2-1	TRBV11-2	TRBD1	CASSLEGTGLHEQFF	TGTGCCAGCAGCTTAGAAGGGACAGGTCTCCATGAGCAGTTCTTC
-	TRBJ2-3	TRBV5-1	-	CASSLAGPSGVGTDTQYF	TGCGCCAGCAGCTTGGCCGGGCCCAGCGGCGTGGGGACAGATACGCAGTATTTT
-	TRBJ2-5	TRBV5-4	TRBD2	CASSSGLAGEKETQYF	TGTGCCAGCAGCTCGGGACTAGCGGGGGAGAAAGAGACCCAGTACTTC
few	TRBJ1-3	TRBV7-8	-	CASSLERGYRPYNSGNTIYF	TGTGCCAGCAGCTTAGAAAGGGGTTACAGACCTTACAACTCTGGAAACACCATATATTTT
-	TRBJ1-5	TRBV5-1	-	CASSPFGDYNQPQHF	TGCGCCAGCAGCCCGTTTGGGGACTACAATCAGCCCCAGCATTTT
-	TRBJ2-7	TRBV4-1	TRBD2	CASSQVIAGAGTFSYEQYF	TGCGCCAGCAGCCAAGTTATAGCGGGAGCGGGGACTTTCTCCTACGAGCAGTACTTC
-	TRBJ2-1	TRBV9	TRBD1	CASSVTGGSSLEQFF	TGTGCCAGCAGCGTTACAGGGGGAAGTTCGTTGGAGCAGTTCTTC
few	TRBJ1-6	TRBV30	TRBD1	CAWSTGQKNSPLHF	TGTGCCTGGAGTACGGGACAGAAAAATTCACCCCTCCACTTT
-	TRBJ2-1	TRBV30	-	CAWSVLGGSSYNEQFF	TGTGCCTGGAGTGTACTAGGTGGAAGCTCCTACAATGAGCAGTTCTTC
-	TRBJ2-2	TRBV7-8	-	CASSFSGEGTGELFF	TGTGCCAGCAGCTTTTCAGGGGAGGGCACCGGGGAGCTGTTTTTT
-	TRBJ1-1	TRBV11-2	-	CASSFDSPIHEAFF	TGTGCCAGCAGCTTCGATTCCCCTATCCATGAAGCTTTCTTT
-	TRBJ2-6	TRBV19	-	CASSIAGMSLSGANVLTF	TGTGCCAGTAGTATAGCTGGTATGAGTCTCTCTGGGGCCAACGTCCTGACTTTC
-	TRBJ2-5	TRBV7-2	-	CASSLAGHKETQYF	TGTGCCAGCAGCTTAGCGGGACATAAAGAGACCCAGTACTTC
-	TRBJ1-2	TRBV5-5	TRBD1	CASSLAGLGTGYSYGYTF	TGTGCCAGCAGCTTGGCCGGGCTCGGGACAGGGTATAGTTATGGCTACACCTTC
-	TRBJ2-1	TRBV4-2	TRBD2	CASSQEATSGYNEQFF	TGTGCCAGCAGCCAAGAGGCAACTAGCGGGTACAATGAGCAGTTCTTC